These 26 T cell receptor beta chains came from one sample sequenced in a study of CXCR3-negative and CXCR3-positive naive CD8 T cells (dated by TCRdb to 2018 to 2020). Reads for this sample came from a NextSeq 550. The Human TCR Profiling Kit (MiLaboratory) was used to prepare UMI-labeled 5' RACE TRB cDNA libraries. TCRdb reprocessed the public reads and reports one entry per CDR3 protein sequence, without DNA. The sample's records list about 56,000 distinct CDR3 sequences. 20% to 25% of the sample comes from the top ten. Material: memory CD8+ T cells from blood. Read against the paper, the sample's cell subset or site label means: conventional CD8+ memory T cells (TMEM), sorted as controls. The receptors were sampled from a human donor in good health. Some clones in this sample may be carry-over from other donors' samples.

This chain joins TRBV29-1 and TRBJ2-3; the TRBD1 assignment by TCRdb is unverifiable without DNA. Germline CDR1 and CDR2: SQVTM and ANQGSEA. The CDR3 totals 13 residues. This CDR3 is CSVLGGMADTQYF.

V usage is TRBV7-9 and J usage is TRBJ2-7; the TRBD1 assignment by TCRdb is unverifiable without DNA. The length of the CDR3 is 13 residues. From germline, CDR1 is SEHNR and CDR2 FQNEAQ (reference sequence). This CDR3 reads CASSASSEGEQYF.

The J gene is TRBJ1-4, the V gene TRBV29-1; TCRdb designates TRBD1, a call that cannot be tested without DNA. This CDR3 is 14 amino acids long. Germline CDR1 reads SQVTM; CDR2 reads ANQGSEA. CDR3 region: CSARDSATNEKLFF.

The chain recombines TRBV29-1 with TRBJ2-7; TCRdb's D call, TRBD1, is unchecked because there is no DNA. Germline CDR1 reads SQVTM; CDR2 reads ANQGSEA. The length of the CDR3 is 15 residues. This CDR3 reads CSVLGGTASSYEQYF.

This chain uses TRBV7-6 with TRBJ2-5; TCRdb reports TRBD2, a call that lacks DNA to check it against. Germline loops: CDR1 SGHVS, CDR2 FNYEAQ. The CDR3 covers 15 residues. The CDR3: CASSEPSGGAKTQYF.

The chain links TRBV21-1 to TRBJ1-2; TCRdb designates TRBD1, a call that cannot be tested without DNA. TRBV21-1 corresponds to a pseudogene. The CDR3 is made up of 15 amino acids. CDR3 sequence reads: CASSTIGQDSYGYTF.

V and J are TRBV6-6 and TRBJ2-1; absent DNA, TCRdb's TRBD2 call cannot be checked. CDR3 length: 14 amino acids. Germline loops: CDR1 MNHNY, CDR2 SVGAGI (reference sequence). The CDR3 sequence: CASSFPPGQNEQFF.

Here the CDR3 reads CSARWTGNTIYF. The rearrangement uses TRBV20-1 and TRBJ1-3; TCRdb reports TRBD1, a call that lacks DNA to check it against. The CDR3 extends over 12 amino acids. Looked up from germline, CDR1 is DFQATT and CDR2 is SNEGSKA (reference sequence).

The chain combines TRBV20-1 with TRBJ2-7; absent DNA, TCRdb's TRBD1 call cannot be checked. CDR3 length equals 13 residues. Germline CDR1 DFQATT, CDR2 SNEGSKA (reference sequence). The CDR3 reads CSAKTDHTYEQYF.

V gene TRBV20-1 combines with J gene TRBJ1-1; TCRdb calls TRBD1, which cannot be checked without DNA. Germline assignment: CDR1 DFQATT and CDR2 SNEGSKA (reference sequence). The CDR3 has 13 residues. The CDR3 loop reads CSAKKEGDTEAFF.

This chain uses TRBV29-1 with TRBJ2-6. Germline assignment: CDR1 SQVTM and CDR2 ANQGSEA. The CDR3 loop spans 16 amino acids. The CDR3 protein is CSVEETAFSGANVLTF.

The chain carries TRBV19 and TRBJ2-2; TCRdb calls TRBD2, which cannot be checked without DNA. This CDR3 is 14 amino acids long. Per germline, CDR1 LNHDA and CDR2 SQIVND (reference sequence). The CDR3 protein is CAIKTGGDPGELFF.

The chain is built from TRBV19 and TRBJ2-7; the D call from TCRdb, TRBD1, cannot be confirmed without DNA. CDR3 length equals 13 residues. CDR1 and CDR2 from the germline V gene are LNHDA and SQIVND (reference sequence). CDR3 region: CASSGTGVYEQYF.

The V and J genes are TRBV5-1 and TRBJ2-7. The germline gives CDR1 SGHRS, CDR2 YFSETQ. The CDR3 runs to 13 residues. The CDR3 region is CASSLRLTYEQYF.

The J gene is TRBJ2-7, the V gene TRBV29-1. The CDR3 has 13 residues. The germline gives CDR1 SQVTM, CDR2 ANQGSEA. The CDR3 sequence is CSVEETNTYEQYF.

This sequence joins TRBV3-1 and TRBJ2-5; the D gene TCRdb calls, TRBD1, cannot be checked with no DNA. Germline assignment: CDR1 LGHDT and CDR2 YNNKEL (reference sequence). There are 15 residues in the CDR3. CDR3 sequence: CASSPRSAGQETQYF.

This sequence joins TRBV29-1 and TRBJ2-2; TCRdb designates TRBD1, a call that cannot be tested without DNA. The CDR3 covers 12 residues. Germline V CDR1 and CDR2: SQVTM, ANQGSEA. This CDR3 is CSVPDSTGELFF.

This chain uses TRBV7-3 with TRBJ2-3. This CDR3 region has 15 residues. CDR1 and CDR2 from the germline V gene are SGHTA and FQGTGA. The CDR3 reads CASSLTGISTDTQYF.

J is TRBJ2-7 and V is TRBV6-5; with no DNA, the TCRdb D assignment of TRBD1 cannot be verified. The CDR3 has 16 residues. Germline lookup yields CDR1 MNHEY and CDR2 SVGAGI. The CDR3 here is CASSYAGTGVIYEQYF.

This chain uses TRBV7-9 with TRBJ1-1. Germline V CDR1 and CDR2: SEHNR, FQNEAQ (reference sequence). This CDR3 has 15 residues. CDR3 sequence reads: CASSPGGGMNTEAFF.

The chain recombines TRBV5-1 with TRBJ1-2; the D gene TCRdb calls, TRBD1, cannot be checked with no DNA. CDR1 is SGHRS, CDR2 YFSETQ, per germline. The CDR3 is 15 residues long. The CDR3: CASSDPGQGVPGYTF. Combining the CDR3 with reference TRBV5-1 and TRBJ1-2 gives the whole variable domain KAGVTQTPRYLIKTRGQQVTLSCSPISGHRSVSWYQQTPGQGLQFLFEYFSETQRNKGNFPGRFSGRQFSNSRSEMNVSTLELGDSALYLCASSDPGQGVPGYTFGSGTRLTVV.

The V gene is TRBV12-3 or TRBV12-4, the J gene TRBJ2-3; TCRdb designates TRBD2, a call that cannot be tested without DNA. This CDR3 spans 16 amino acids. Here the CDR3 reads CASSLQGGEGRDTQYF.

The chain is built from TRBV6-5 and TRBJ2-5; TCRdb gives TRBD1 as the D gene, but with no DNA this cannot be confirmed. Germline V gives CDR1 MNHEY, CDR2 SVGAGI. The CDR3 is 14 amino acids. The CDR3 sequence is CASSHGGPQETQYF.

The J gene is TRBJ1-3, the V gene TRBV29-1; TCRdb names TRBD1, which stays unverified in the absence of DNA. The CDR3 spans 16 residues. Looked up from germline, CDR1 is SQVTM and CDR2 is ANQGSEA. CDR3 amino acids: CSVEGGEGVYGNTIYF.

J is TRBJ1-6 and V is TRBV4-3. Germline CDR1 is LGHNA and CDR2 is YSLEER. The CDR3 runs 16 residues. CDR3 in amino acids: CASSQDRGTLNSPLHF.

This clonotype is medium-sized by frequency. The chain couples TRBV5-1 to TRBJ1-2; the D gene TCRdb calls, TRBD1, cannot be checked with no DNA. Germline CDR1 is SGHRS and CDR2 is YFSETQ. The CDR3 contains 14 residues. The CDR3 is CASSYQGGADGYTF.